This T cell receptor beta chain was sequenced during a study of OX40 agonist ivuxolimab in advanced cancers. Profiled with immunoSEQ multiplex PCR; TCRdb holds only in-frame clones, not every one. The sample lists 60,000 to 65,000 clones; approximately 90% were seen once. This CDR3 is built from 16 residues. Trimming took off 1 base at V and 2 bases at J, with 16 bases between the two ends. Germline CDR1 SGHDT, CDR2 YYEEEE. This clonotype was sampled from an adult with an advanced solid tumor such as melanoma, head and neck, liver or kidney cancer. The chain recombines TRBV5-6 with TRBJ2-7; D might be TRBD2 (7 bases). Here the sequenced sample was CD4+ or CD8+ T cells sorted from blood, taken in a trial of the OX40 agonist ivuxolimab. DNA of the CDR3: TGTGCCAGCAGCTTGTACCCGGGGGGCTCTACCTACGAGCAGTACTTC. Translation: CASSLYPGGSTYEQYF.